Following are 25 T cell receptor delta chains from one sample sequenced in a study of gamma-delta chains in newborns, infants, children. TCRdb re-called the reads via CATT. Of 1,500 to 2,000 delta-chain clones listed, approximately 3% are singletons. The sample comprised blood. The receptors here all came from a child in good health.

This chain connects TRDV3 to TRDJ1; weak D call: TRDD3 (9 bases). The germline V gene encodes CDR1 TVYSNPD and CDR2 GDNSRS (reference sequence). The V and J ends lost 5 bases and 2 bases respectively, with 30 bases between them. This CDR3 is built from 18 residues. The CDR3 is CALAFLDGYTGGTDKLIF. DNA of the CDR3: TGTGCCCTTGCCTTCCTAGATGGGTATACTGGGGGAACCGATAAACTCATCTTT.

This clone has more than one count but fewer than ten. It differs at one base from a far larger clone, so likely a read error. This chain connects TRDV2 to TRDJ1; 12 nucleotides align to TRDD3. Germline V gene data show CDR1 as GEAIGNYY and CDR2 as EKD. This CDR3 has 17 residues. CDR3 bases: TGTGCCCGTGAGCGACTGGGGGATACTTCGATCGCCGATAAACTCATCTTT. The encoded protein is CARERLGDTSIADKLIF.

This chain joins TRDV2 and TRDJ1, with 11 bases identical to TRDD3. This CDR3 comprises 17 residues. Germline CDR1 and CDR2: GEAIGNYY and EKD. Losses at the gene ends were 3 bases for V and 9 bases for J; bases not matched to a gene: 17. This CDR3 is CACDAVALGDMSDELIF. CDR3 bases: TGTGCCTGTGACGCCGTTGCACTGGGGGATATGTCGGATGAACTCATCTTT.

This chain's CDR3 is CACDTLTGGGTDKLIF. CDR3 DNA: TGTGCCTGTGACACTCTCACTGGGGGAGGCACCGATAAACTCATCTTT. The chain couples TRDV2 to TRDJ1; the match to TRDD3 covers 9 bases. Per germline, CDR1 GEAIGNYY and CDR2 EKD. There are 16 residues in the CDR3. The V and J ends lost 1 base and 1 base, in that order; junction bases with no gene match: 6.

By share, this clone counts as hyperexpanded. At the DNA level, this CDR3 is encoded by other sequences in the same sample as well. The chain employs TRDV2 and TRDJ1; D not certain. CDR1 is GEAIGNYY and CDR2 is EKD in the germline V gene. V lost 0 bases, J lost 0 bases, and 10 bases lay in between. The CDR3 spans 15 residues. The CDR3 here is CACDTVSPYTDKLIF. In DNA form, the CDR3 reads TGTGCCTGTGACACCGTATCCCCGTACACCGATAAACTCATCTTT.

This clone has a handful of counts. With only one base between it and a far larger clone, this is likely a read error. This sequence joins TRDV2 and TRDJ1, with TRDD3 as a possible D gene (5 bases). The CDR3 has 18 amino acids. Germline V gene sequence: CDR1 GEAIGNYY, CDR2 EKD. V was pared by 2 bases and J by 1 base, with 22 bases between. The CDR3 reads CACDNVGSSGLGTDKLIF. CDR3 bases: TGTGCCTGTGACAACGTGGGGTCGTCTGGGTTGGGCACCGATAAACTCATCTTT.

This clone was recorded a few times. Being one base from a much bigger clone, this may be a read error. This rearrangement joins TRDV2 to TRDJ2, with 9 bases that match TRDD3. There are 18 residues in the CDR3. V lost 1 base to trimming and J lost 5 bases; unmatched junction nucleotides: 13. Per germline, CDR1 GEAIGNYY and CDR2 EKD. The CDR3 loop is CACDTITGGHAATAQLFF. For the CDR3, the DNA is TGTGCCTGTGACACAATTACTGGGGGACACGCTGCCACAGCACAACTCTTCTTT.

This chain connects TRDV2 to TRDJ1; 10 positions agree with TRDD3. This CDR3 is 14 amino acids long. Germline V CDR1 and CDR2: GEAIGNYY, EKD. With V trimmed by 3 bases and J by 5 bases, 5 bases remained unmatched. The CDR3 protein is CACDLLGDKDKLIF. The CDR3 region has the DNA TGTGCCTGTGACCTTCTGGGGGATAAGGATAAACTCATCTTT.

This clone is categorized as medium-sized. The rearrangement joins TRDV3 to TRDJ1, with D uncertain. Germline lookup yields CDR1 TVYSNPD and CDR2 GDNSRS (reference sequence). V was pared by 3 bases and J by 4 bases, with 15 bases between. The CDR3 contains 13 residues. CDR3 in DNA: TGTGCCTTCCACCTCGGGGTTAACGATAAACTCATCTTT. Amino acid sequence: CAFHLGVNDKLIF.

Concerning this clone itself: TCRdb shows a much larger clone's protein in place of this DNA's translation, and the two differ at residue 6, likely through a read error; the protein shown is translated from the DNA. The V and J genes are TRDV2 and TRDJ1, with TRDD3 identical over 7 bases. Germline V gene sequence: CDR1 GEAIGNYY, CDR2 EKD. Trimming at V came to 0 bases and at J to 0 bases, leaving 3 bases not matched to a gene. The CDR3 contains 15 residues. CDR3 residues: CACDTIGGNTDKLIF. The CDR3 bases are TGTGCCTGTGACACCATTGGGGGAAACACCGATAAACTCATCTTT.

As for this clone: A far larger clone is one base from this, pointing to a likely read error. This chain links TRDV2 with TRDJ1, with 11 bases lining up with TRDD3. TCRdb is silent on the J gene; assignment here came from matching the DNA to germline. Germline CDR1 and CDR2: GEAIGNYY and EKD. The V segment lost 5 bases and the J segment 2 bases; nucleotides outside the gene matches: 30. The CDR3 extends over 23 amino acids. The CDR3 DNA sequence: TGTGCCTGTGGCGCACTGGGGGATATCTCCAGACCCAATACTCCCCACCCTACCGATAAACTCATCTTT. It encodes CACGALGDISRPNTPHPTDKLIF.

A note on this clone: A far larger clone is only one base removed, so a read error is likely. The chain is built from TRDV2 and TRDJ1; D is unclear. This CDR3 contains 14 residues. In germline, CDR1 is GEAIGNYY, CDR2 EKD. The CDR3 loop reads CASDTLTTDDKLIF. The CDR3 DNA reads TGTGCCAGTGACACCCTCACAACCGACGATAAACTCATCTTT.

This clone was seen only a few times. Just one base apart from a much larger clone, this may be a read error. The chain links TRDV2 to TRDJ1; 8 positions agree with TRDD3. Germline-derived CDR1 and CDR2 are GEAIGNYY and EKD. There are 13 residues in the CDR3. Here the CDR3 reads CAGEGIQDDKLIF. CDR3 DNA: TGTGCCGGTGAGGGGATACAGGACGATAAACTCATCTTT.

This clone was seen a few times. J is TRDJ1 and V is TRDV2, with D possibly being TRDD3 (6 bases). V was clipped by 5 bases and J by 2 bases, with 38 bases between them. The V gene's germline CDR1 is GEAIGNYY and CDR2 EKD. This CDR3 is 22 amino acids long. For the CDR3, the DNA is TGTGCCTGTGGCCCGCTTCGGGCGGACAGCGTACTGGGTTGGGGTCGAACCGATAAACTCATCTTT. Translated: CACGPLRADSVLGWGRTDKLIF.

Concerning this clone: A clone one base away is much larger, so this may be a read error. This CDR3 is CACDTASDRKCTDKLIF. The CDR3 DNA sequence: TGTGCCTGTGACACCGCCTCCGACCGAAAGTGCACCGATAAACTCATCTTT. The gene calls are TRDV2 and TRDJ1, with unresolved D. Between the trimmed V and J ends, which lost 0 bases and 1 base, there was a span of 17 bases. The CDR3 sequence is 17 residues long. Per the germline V gene, CDR1 is GEAIGNYY and CDR2 is EKD.

Comment on this clone: This likely reflects a read error, since a far larger clone is one base away. The rearrangement uses TRDV2 and TRDJ1; 7 bases are a match to TRDD3. J lost 7 bases, V lost 0 bases, and 16 bases had no gene match. Germline assignment: CDR1 GEAIGNYY and CDR2 EKD. The CDR3 is 17 amino acids. Here the CDR3 reads CACDTVPSTGAFGKLIF. In nucleotides, the CDR3 is TGTGCCTGTGACACCGTTCCGAGTACTGGGGCTTTCGGTAAACTCATCTTT.

This clone was seen more than once but under ten times. Since a far larger clone is one base different, this is likely a read error. The sample contains more than one DNA sequence encoding this CDR3. This chain links TRDV2 with TRDJ2; 9 bases match TRDD3. The trim removed 2 bases at V and 4 bases at J, leaving 10 bases unmatched. The CDR3 spans 17 residues. Germline CDR1 reads GEAIGNYY; CDR2 reads EKD. The CDR3 spells CACDNVLGDTWTAQLFF. CDR3 DNA sequence: TGTGCCTGTGACAACGTACTGGGGGACACTTGGACAGCACAACTCTTCTTT.

As for this clone: This clone may be a read error of a much larger clone one base away. V and J are TRDV2 and TRDJ1; 9 bases map to TRDD2. TCRdb leaves out the J gene; it was filled in here by matching the DNA to germline. Germline V gene sequence: CDR1 GEAIGNYY, CDR2 EKD. CDR3 size: 22 residues. J gave up 1 base and V 4 bases, and 27 bases lay outside the gene matches. CDR3 region: CACDRLPTVVEDVARRTDKLIF. DNA of the CDR3: TGTGCCTGTGATCGCCTTCCTACGGTGGTGGAGGATGTAGCCCGTCGCACCGATAAACTCATCTTT.

Concerning this clone: A much larger clonotype is one base distant, so this may be a read error. V and J are TRDV2 and TRDJ1, with TRDD3 as a possible D gene (6 bases). The CDR3 has 18 amino acids. CDR1 and CDR2 (germline): GEAIGNYY, EKD. CDR3 amino acids: CACDTVAGGDHYTDKPIF. For the CDR3, the DNA is TGTGCCTGTGACACCGTGGCCGGGGGAGATCATTACACCGATAAACCCATCTTT.

This clone has a handful of counts. TCRdb has a much larger clone's protein, which differs at residue 11 from the translation of this DNA, likely because of a read error; what is shown is the protein translated from the DNA. This chain links TRDV2 with TRDJ1; TRDD3 matches 8 bases. The germline CDR1 and CDR2 sequences are GEAIGNYY and EKD. Unmatched junction bases numbered 10, after V lost 2 bases and J lost 6 bases. CDR3 length: 15 residues. CDR3 sequence (DNA): TGTGCCTGTGACAGACTGGGGGCCCTGACCTATAAACTCATCTTT. As protein: CACDRLGALTYKLIF.

A note on this clone: A far larger clone lies a single base away; this is likely a read error. The chain combines TRDV2 with TRDJ1; D might be TRDD2 (6 bases). Germline values: CDR1 GEAIGNYY, CDR2 EKD. Trimming took 3 bases from V and 0 from J, leaving 10 bases between them. The CDR3 runs 14 residues. The chain's CDR3 is CACDPVPNTDKLIF. CDR3 bases: TGTGCCTGTGACCCCGTTCCTAACACCGATAAACTCATCTTT.

This clone qualifies as large. This chain uses TRDV2 with TRDJ1, with 9 bases lining up with TRDD3. CDR1 and CDR2 from the germline V gene are GEAIGNYY and EKD. The CDR3 covers 22 residues. The V segment lost 0 bases and the J segment 0 bases; nucleotides outside the gene matches: 22. CDR3 coding DNA: TGTGCCTGTGACACCGTCCTTGGCCACGGGCCCGTACTGGGGGACTACACCGATAAACTCATCTTT. This translates into CACDTVLGHGPVLGDYTDKLIF.

Comments on this clone: A single base is all that separates this from a far larger clone, so a read error is likely. The sample carries other DNA sequences with the same CDR3. V usage is TRDV2 and J usage is TRDJ1; TRDD3 matches 12 bases. Germline V lookup: CDR1 GEAIGNYY, CDR2 EKD. The CDR3 is 16 amino acids. The CDR3 DNA reads as TGTGCCTGTGACCTACTACTGGGGGATACTTCCGATAAACTCATCTTC. Translation gives CACDLLLGDTSDKLIF.

To note about this clone: A much larger clone lies one base from this, so it may be a read error. The chain has TRDV2 and TRDJ3; TRDD3 matches at 8 bases. This CDR3 has 20 residues. The germline V gene encodes CDR1 GEAIGNYY and CDR2 EKD. In DNA form, the CDR3 reads TGTGCCCGTGACACCATGTTGCCAGGGGATACTACCTGGGACACCCGACAGATGTTTTTC. Translating it yields CARDTMLPGDTTWDTRQMFF.

This clone was found a few times. TCRdb's entry gives the protein of a much larger clone, which mismatches this DNA's translation at residue 6, likely from a read error; the protein reported here is translated from the DNA. The genes are TRDV2 and TRDJ1; D perhaps matches TRDD3 (6 bases). The length of the CDR3 is 15 residues. The V gene lost 0 bases and the J gene lost 0 bases, with 10 bases spanning the gap. The germline gives CDR1 GEAIGNYY, CDR2 EKD. The CDR3 sequence is CACDTAGEYTDKLIF. The CDR3 DNA follows: TGTGCCTGTGACACCGCGGGGGAATACACCGATAAACTCATCTTT.